This T cell receptor (beta chain) was retrieved from a study of T cell repertoires in cytomegalovirus infection. As for the study in general: Based on public TCR beta signatures, there were indications of CMV infection and of a matching HLA type. Overall study results and limits: Within the response measured ex vivo, HLA-C-restricted CMV-specific TCR beta clonotypes were dominant. Carriers of CMV and the relevant HLA type were discriminated by public TCR beta frequency.

Remarks on this clonotype: What it recognizes is unknown.

One entry per CDR3 protein results from TCRdb running MiXCR on the reads. The repertoire holds 200,000 or so distinct CDR3 sequences, with roughly a fifth as singletons. CDR3 size: 13 residues. Germline CDR1 is SGHRS and CDR2 is YFSETQ. V shed 5 bases, J shed 4 bases, and the junction held 2 bases outside the gene matches. The sequence was obtained from a human donor in good health (CMV status not recorded). Some clones in this sample may be carry-over from other donors' samples. The chain links TRBV5-1 to TRBJ2-5, with 10 positions matching TRBD2. The sequencing input was PBMCs. Here the CDR3 DNA reads TGCGCCAGCAGTTGGACTAGCGGAGAGACCCAGTACTTC. Translation: CASSWTSGETQYF.